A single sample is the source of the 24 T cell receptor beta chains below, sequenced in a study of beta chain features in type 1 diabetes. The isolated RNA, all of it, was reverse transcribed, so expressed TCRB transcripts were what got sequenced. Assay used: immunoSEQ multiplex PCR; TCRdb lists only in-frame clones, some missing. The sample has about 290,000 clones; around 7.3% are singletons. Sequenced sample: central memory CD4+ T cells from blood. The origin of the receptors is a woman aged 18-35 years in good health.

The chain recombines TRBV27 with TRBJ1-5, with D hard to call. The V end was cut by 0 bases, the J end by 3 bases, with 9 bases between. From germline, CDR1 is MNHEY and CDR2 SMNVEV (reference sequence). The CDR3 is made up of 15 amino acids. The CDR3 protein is CASSLSVVNNQPQHF. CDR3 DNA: TGTGCCAGCAGTTTATCGGTAGTAAACAATCAGCCCCAGCATTTT.

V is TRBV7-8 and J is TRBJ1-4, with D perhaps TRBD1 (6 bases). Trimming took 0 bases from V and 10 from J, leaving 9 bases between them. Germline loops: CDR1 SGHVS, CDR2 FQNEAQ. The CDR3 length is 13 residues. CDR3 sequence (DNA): TGTGCCAGCAGCTTAGCACCAGGGGTAAAACTGTTTTTT. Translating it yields CASSLAPGVKLFF.

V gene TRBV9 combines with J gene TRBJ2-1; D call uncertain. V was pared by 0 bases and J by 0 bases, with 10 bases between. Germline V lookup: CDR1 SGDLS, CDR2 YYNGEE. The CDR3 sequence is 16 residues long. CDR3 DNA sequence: TGTGCCAGCAGCGTAGATGGGCAGAGCTCCTACAATGAGCAGTTCTTC. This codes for CASSVDGQSSYNEQFF. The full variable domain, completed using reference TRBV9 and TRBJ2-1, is DSGVTQTPKHLITATGQRVTLRCSPRSGDLSVYWYQQSLDQGLQFLIQYYNGEERAKGNILERFSAQQFPDLHSELNLSSLELGDSALYFCASSVDGQSSYNEQFFGPGTRLTVL.

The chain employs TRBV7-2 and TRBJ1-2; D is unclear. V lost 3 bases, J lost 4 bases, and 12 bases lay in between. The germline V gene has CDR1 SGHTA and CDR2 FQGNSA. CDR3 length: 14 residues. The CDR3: CASSLDRRSYGYTF. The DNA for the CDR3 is TGTGCCAGCAGCTTGGATCGACGGAGCTATGGCTACACCTTC. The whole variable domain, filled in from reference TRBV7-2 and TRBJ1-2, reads GAGVSQSPSNKVTEKGKDVELRCDPISGHTALYWYRQSLGQGLEFLIYFQGNSAPDKSGLPSDRFSAERTGGSVSTLTIQRTQQEDSAVYLCASSLDRRSYGYTFGSGTRLTVV.

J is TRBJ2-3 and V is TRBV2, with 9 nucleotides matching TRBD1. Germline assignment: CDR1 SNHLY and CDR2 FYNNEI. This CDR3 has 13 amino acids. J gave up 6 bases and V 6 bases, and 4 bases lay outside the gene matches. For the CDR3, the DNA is TGTGCCAGCAGCGCTGACAGGGGGGATACGCAGTATTTT. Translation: CASSADRGDTQYF.

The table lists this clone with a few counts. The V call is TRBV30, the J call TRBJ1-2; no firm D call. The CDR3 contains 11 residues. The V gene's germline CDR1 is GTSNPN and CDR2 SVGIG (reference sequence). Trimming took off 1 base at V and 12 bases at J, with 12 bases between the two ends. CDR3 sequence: CAWSETAANTF. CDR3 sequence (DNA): TGTGCCTGGAGTGAGACGGCTGCAAACACCTTC.

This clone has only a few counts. The CDR3 bases are TGTGCCAGCAGTTCAGGGTTGGATGGCTACACCTTC. Translated, it gives CASSSGLDGYTF. The chain employs TRBV6-6 and TRBJ1-2; TRBD1 is a possible D gene (5 bases). CDR1 and CDR2 (germline): MNHNY, SVGAGI (reference sequence). V was shortened by 4 bases and J by 6 bases, with 9 bases between the two germline ends. The CDR3 sequence is 12 residues long.

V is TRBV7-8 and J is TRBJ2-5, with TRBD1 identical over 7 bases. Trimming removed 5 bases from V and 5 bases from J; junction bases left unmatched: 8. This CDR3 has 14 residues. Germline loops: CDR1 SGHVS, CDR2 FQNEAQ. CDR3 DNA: TGTGCCAGCAGCAGACAGGGCTTCACGGAGACCCAGTACTTC. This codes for CASSRQGFTETQYF.

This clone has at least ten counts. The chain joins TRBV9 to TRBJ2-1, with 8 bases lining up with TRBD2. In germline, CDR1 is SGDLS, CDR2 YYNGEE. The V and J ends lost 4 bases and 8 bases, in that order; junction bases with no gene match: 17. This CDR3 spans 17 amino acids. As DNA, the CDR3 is TGTGCCAGCAGCCCTGGAGCGGGAGCGAACGTGGGGGATGAGCAGTTCTTC. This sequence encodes CASSPGAGANVGDEQFF.

CDR3 region: CASAGQEGYGYTF. The CDR3 nucleotides read TGTGCCAGCGCCGGACAGGAGGGATATGGCTACACCTTC. This chain connects TRBV18 to TRBJ1-2, with 7 nucleotides matching TRBD1. V gave up 8 bases and J gave up 5 bases; unmatched junction bases: 8. Germline V CDR1 and CDR2: KGHSH, LQKENI. The CDR3 has 13 amino acids.

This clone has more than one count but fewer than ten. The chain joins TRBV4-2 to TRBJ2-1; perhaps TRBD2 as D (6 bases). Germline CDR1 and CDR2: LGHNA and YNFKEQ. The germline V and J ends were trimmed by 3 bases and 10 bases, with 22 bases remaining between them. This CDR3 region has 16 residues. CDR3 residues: CASSHPTTRSGQEQFF. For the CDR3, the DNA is TGTGCCAGCAGCCATCCTACTACCCGTAGCGGTCAAGAGCAGTTCTTC.

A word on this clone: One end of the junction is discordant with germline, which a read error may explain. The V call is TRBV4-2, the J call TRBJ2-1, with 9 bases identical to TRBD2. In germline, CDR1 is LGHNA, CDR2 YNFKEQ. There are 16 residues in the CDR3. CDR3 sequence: CASSKDSGSSYNEQFF. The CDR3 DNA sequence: TGTGCCAGCAGCAAAGATAGCGGGAGTTCCTACAATGAGCAGTTCTTC.

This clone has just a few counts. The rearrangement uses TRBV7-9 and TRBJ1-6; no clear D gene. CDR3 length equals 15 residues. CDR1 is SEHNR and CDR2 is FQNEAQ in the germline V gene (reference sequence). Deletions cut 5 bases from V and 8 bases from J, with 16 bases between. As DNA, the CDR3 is TGTGCCAGCAGCCGATCGCGGGATCGGGATTCACCCCTCCACTTT. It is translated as CASSRSRDRDSPLHF.

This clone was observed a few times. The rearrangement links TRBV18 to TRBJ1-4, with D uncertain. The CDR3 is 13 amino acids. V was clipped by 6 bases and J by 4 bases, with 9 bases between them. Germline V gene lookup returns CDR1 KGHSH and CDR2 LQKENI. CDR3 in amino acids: CASSRDINEKLFF. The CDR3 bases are TGTGCCAGCTCGCGGGATATTAATGAAAAACTGTTTTTT.

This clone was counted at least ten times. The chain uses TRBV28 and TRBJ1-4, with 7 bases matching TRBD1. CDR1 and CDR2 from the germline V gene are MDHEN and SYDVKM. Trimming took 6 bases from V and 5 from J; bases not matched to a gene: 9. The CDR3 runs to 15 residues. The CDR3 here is CASSEPGQLNEKLFF. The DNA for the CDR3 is TGTGCCAGCAGCGAACCGGGACAGCTAAATGAAAAACTGTTTTTT.

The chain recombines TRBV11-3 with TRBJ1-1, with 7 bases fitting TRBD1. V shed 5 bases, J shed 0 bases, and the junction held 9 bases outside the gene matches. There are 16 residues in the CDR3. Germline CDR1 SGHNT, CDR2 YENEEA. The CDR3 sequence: CASSPRDSGMNTEAFF. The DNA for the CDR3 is TGTGCCAGCAGCCCAAGGGACAGCGGCATGAACACTGAAGCTTTCTTT.

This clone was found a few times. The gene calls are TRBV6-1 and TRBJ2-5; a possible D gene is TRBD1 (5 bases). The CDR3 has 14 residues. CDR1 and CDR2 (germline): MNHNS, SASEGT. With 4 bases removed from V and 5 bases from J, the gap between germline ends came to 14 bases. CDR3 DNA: TGTGCCAGCAGTGTAGGGGCTGGTGGGGAGACCCAGTACTTC. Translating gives CASSVGAGGETQYF.

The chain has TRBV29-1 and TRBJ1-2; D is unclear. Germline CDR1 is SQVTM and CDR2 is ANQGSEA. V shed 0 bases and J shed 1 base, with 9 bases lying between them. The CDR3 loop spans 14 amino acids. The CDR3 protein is CSVEELYSNYGYTF. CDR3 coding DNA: TGCAGCGTTGAAGAACTATACAGTAACTATGGCTACACCTTC.

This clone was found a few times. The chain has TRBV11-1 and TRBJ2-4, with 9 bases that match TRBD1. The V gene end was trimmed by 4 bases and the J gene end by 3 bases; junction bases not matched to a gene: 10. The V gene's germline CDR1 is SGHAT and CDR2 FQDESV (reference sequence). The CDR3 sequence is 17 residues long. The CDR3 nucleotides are TGTGCCAGCAGCTCATCCGGGACAGGGATTGTCAAAAACATTCAGTACTTC. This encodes CASSSSGTGIVKNIQYF.

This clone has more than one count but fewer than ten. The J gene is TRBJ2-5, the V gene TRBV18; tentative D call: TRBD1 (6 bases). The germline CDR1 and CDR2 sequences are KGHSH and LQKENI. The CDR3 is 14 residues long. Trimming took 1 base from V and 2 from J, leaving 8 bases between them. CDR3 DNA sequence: TGTGCCAGCTCACCACGGACAGAACAAGAGACCCAGTACTTC. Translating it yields CASSPRTEQETQYF.

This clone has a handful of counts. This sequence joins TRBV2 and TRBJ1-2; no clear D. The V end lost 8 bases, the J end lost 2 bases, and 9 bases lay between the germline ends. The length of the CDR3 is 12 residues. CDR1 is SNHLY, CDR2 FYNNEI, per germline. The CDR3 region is CASGSMNYGYTF. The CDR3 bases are TGTGCCAGCGGGAGCATGAACTATGGCTACACCTTC.

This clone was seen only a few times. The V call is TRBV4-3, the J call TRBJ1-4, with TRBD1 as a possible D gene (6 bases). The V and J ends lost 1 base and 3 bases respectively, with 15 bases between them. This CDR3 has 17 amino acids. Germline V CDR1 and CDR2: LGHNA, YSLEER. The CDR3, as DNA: TGCGCCAGCAGCCAAGCGGCAGGGGTCTTCGCTAATGAAAAACTGTTTTTT. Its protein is CASSQAAGVFANEKLFF.

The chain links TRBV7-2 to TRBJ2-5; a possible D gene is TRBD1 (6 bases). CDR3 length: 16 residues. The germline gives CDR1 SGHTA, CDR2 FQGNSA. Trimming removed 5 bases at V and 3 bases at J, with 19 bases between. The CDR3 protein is CASSPNQPRGEETQYF. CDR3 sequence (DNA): TGTGCCAGCAGCCCAAATCAACCCAGGGGAGAAGAGACCCAGTACTTC.

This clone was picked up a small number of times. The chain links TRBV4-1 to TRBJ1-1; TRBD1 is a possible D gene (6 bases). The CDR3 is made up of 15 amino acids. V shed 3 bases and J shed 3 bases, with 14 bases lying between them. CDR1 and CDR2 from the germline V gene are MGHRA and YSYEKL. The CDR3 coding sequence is TGCGCCAGCAGCCACGCCGGAGGGGGTGACACTGAAGCTTTCTTT. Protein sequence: CASSHAGGGDTEAFF.